Below, one T cell receptor (beta chain) is given with its context. Its antigen is undetermined. This entry is derived from a study of T cell responses to AZD1222 COVID-19 vaccine. Trimming took off 3 bases at V and 7 bases at J, with 19 bases between the two ends. Germline values: CDR1 GTSNPN, CDR2 SVGIG (reference sequence). The CDR3 loop spans 16 amino acids. Study-wide findings and caveats: Reportedly, nearly half of unique spike TCRs recognized epitopes outside B.1.351/B.1.1.7 mutations.

Only in-frame clones appear in the TCRdb table, and some are missing; sequencing was by immunoSEQ multiplex PCR. The table has just under 100,000 clones, around nine tenths seen once. The source is an adult in good health. The rearrangement links TRBV30 to TRBJ1-6; D gene uncertain. The source material was peripheral blood, sampled on day 0 of AZD1222 vaccination. CDR3 nucleotides: TGTGCCTGGAGCGACCAGGTCACAGCTTCAAATTCACCCCTCCACTTT. This gives the protein CAWSDQVTASNSPLHF.